The present entry profiles one T cell receptor beta chain with its context. Its antigen is not identified. Naive CD8 cells lacked CD45RO, underwent positive selection for CCR7 and left out terminally differentiated effector memory CD45RA+ cells. The sample originates from a study of shared clonotypes between healthy human individuals. Study background: A couple of women and three men aged 18 to 49 served as donors. Researchers assigned three CD4 naive, three CD4 memory, two CD8 naive and one CD8 memory plate to each donor. Study-wide findings and caveats: Read depth was anticipated to influence clonotype sharing among donors.

Every subset had its genomic DNA shared out evenly among several immunoSEQ plates. Here immunoSEQ multiplex PCR was the method, and the copy in TCRdb shows in-frame clones only, minus some. Of around 2.1 million clones listed, 93% were seen once; the top ten hold 1.5% to 2%. The CDR3 is 16 amino acids. V shed 3 bases and J 2 bases; nucleotides not matched to a gene: 7. CDR1 and CDR2 (germline): SGDLS, YYNGEE. The chain is built from TRBV9 and TRBJ2-7; 11 nucleotides line up with TRBD2. This clonotype originated in a young man in good health. Some clones in this sample may be carry-over from other donors' samples. Sequencing input: naive CD8+ T cells from PBMCs. For the CDR3, the DNA is TGTGCCAGCAGCGGGCTAGCGGGAGGCCGCCCCTACGAGCAGTACTTC. Translation: CASSGLAGGRPYEQYF.